This T cell receptor (beta chain) came from a study of blood T cell repertoires in COVID-19. As for the study in general: Nucleic acid was either cDNA or gDNA, and it came from T cells, B-cell-depleted T cells, or PBMCs.

This CDR3 comprises 15 residues. With V trimmed by 5 bases and J by 2 bases, 8 bases remained unmatched. CDR1 and CDR2 from the germline V gene are SGHNT and YYREEE (reference sequence). Sequencing was performed with immunoSEQ multiplex PCR; in TCRdb, only in-frame clones are kept and a portion is missing. The sample lists 110,000 to 150,000 clones; 60% to 80% were seen once. The material sequenced was peripheral blood. The clonotype was recovered from a man aged 45-65 years with active or convalescent COVID-19. The chain links TRBV5-4 to TRBJ2-3; 7 nucleotides line up with TRBD2. The CDR3 region has the DNA TGTGCCAGCAGTGGGAGGCGGGACTACACAGATACGCAGTATTTT. Protein product: CASSGRRDYTDTQYF.